This passage covers 17 T cell receptor beta chains from one sample sequenced in a study of T cells in Graves' hyperthyroidism and ophthalmopathy. It was RNA transcripts that yielded the amplified TCR beta CDR3 regions. HTBI primers were the set used in a first-round RT-PCR of the TCR CDR3. TCRdb used MiXCR to reprocess the multiplex PCR reads, holding one entry per CDR3 protein. Of a few hundred thousand distinct CDR3 sequences in the sample, approximately 15% were seen once. Sequenced sample: blood. These receptors were taken from a woman aged 18-35 years with Graves' hyperthyroidism.

This clonotype was seen ten or more times. The V and J genes are TRBV28 and TRBJ1-6; D uncertain. Trimming shortened V by 5 bases and J by 7 bases, and 12 bases separated the two germline ends. CDR3 length: 14 amino acids. CDR1 and CDR2 from the germline V gene are MDHEN and SYDVKM. The CDR3 region has the DNA TGTGCCAGCAGTAGGCCCCGGCCCAATTCACCCCTCCACTTT. Its translation: CASSRPRPNSPLHF.

V is TRBV20-1 and J is TRBJ2-4; 10 positions agree with TRBD1. Looked up from germline, CDR1 is DFQATT and CDR2 is SNEGSKA (reference sequence). The V gene end was trimmed by 1 base and the J gene end by 3 bases; junction bases not matched to a gene: 3. This CDR3 contains 15 residues. The CDR3 nucleotides read TGCAGTGCTAGAGCCGGGACAGGGGTCAAAAACATTCAGTACTTC. This translates into CSARAGTGVKNIQYF.

There are a few counts of this clonotype. The rearrangement uses TRBV10-2 and TRBJ2-1; D not certain. Germline V gene lookup returns CDR1 WSHSY and CDR2 SAAADI. The CDR3 is 11 amino acids. With 9 bases removed from V and 5 bases from J, the gap between germline ends came to 8 bases. CDR3 bases: TGCGCCAGAAGTCAAAACAATGAGCAGTTCTTC. Protein: CARSQNNEQFF.

For the CDR3, the DNA is TGTGCCAGCAGTTTATTCACTAGCGGAGGATACAATGAGCAGTTCTTC. This sequence encodes CASSLFTSGGYNEQFF. This chain connects TRBV28 to TRBJ2-1; TRBD2 aligns across 8 bases. Germline CDR1 is MDHEN and CDR2 is SYDVKM. J gave up 4 bases and V 1 base, and 6 bases lay outside the gene matches. This CDR3 is built from 16 residues.

This clonotype came up a few times. The gene calls are TRBV7-8 and TRBJ2-6, with 10 bases that match TRBD2. CDR1 and CDR2 from the germline V gene are SGHVS and FQNEAQ. V gave up 5 bases and J gave up 0 bases; unmatched junction bases: 7. The CDR3 runs 18 residues. The CDR3 DNA follows: TGTGCCAGCAGCCTAGGGACTAGCGCTTCCTCTGGGGCCAACGTCCTGACTTTC. Amino acids: CASSLGTSASSGANVLTF.

In this sample, this clonotype turned up many times. The genes are TRBV29-1 and TRBJ1-1; TRBD1 aligns across 7 bases. The CDR3 totals 13 residues. Trimming at V came to 2 bases and at J to 6 bases, leaving 6 bases not matched to a gene. Germline CDR1 reads SQVTM; CDR2 reads ANQGSEA. The DNA for the CDR3 is TGCAGCGTTGAAAAGGGGGCAGAGGCTGAAGCTTTCTTT. This codes for CSVEKGAEAEAFF.

This clonotype has just a few counts. The V call is TRBV7-9, the J call TRBJ1-4; possibly TRBD1 for D (6 bases). Trimming cost V 4 bases and J 10 bases, with 16 bases left between them. Per germline, CDR1 SEHNR and CDR2 FQNEAQ (reference sequence). The CDR3 covers 14 residues. DNA for the CDR3: TGTGCCAGCAGCTCGAATTGGGACATAGGAAAACTGTTTTTT. It yields the protein CASSSNWDIGKLFF. Looking up the rest from reference TRBV7-9 and TRBJ1-4 gives the full variable domain: DTGVSQNPRHKITKRGQNVTFRCDPISEHNRLYWYRQTLGQGPEFLTYFQNEAQLEKSRLLSDRFSAERPKGSFSTLEIQRTEQGDSAMYLCASSSNWDIGKLFFGSGTQLSVL.

This clonotype has a count of ten or more. The V call is TRBV18, the J call TRBJ2-1; perhaps TRBD2 as D (6 bases). This CDR3 contains 16 residues. Trimming stripped 0 bases from V and 4 bases from J, with 13 bases between. Germline-derived CDR1 and CDR2 are KGHSH and LQKENI. The CDR3 bases are TGTGCCAGCTCACCACCGGACGGGGGTGGGTACAATGAGCAGTTCTTC. Translation gives CASSPPDGGGYNEQFF.

There are many counts of this clonotype. V and J are TRBV7-2 and TRBJ2-1; 10 nucleotides align to TRBD2. Trimming at V came to 4 bases and at J to 4 bases, leaving 4 bases not matched to a gene. CDR3 size: 15 residues. CDR1 SGHTA and CDR2 FQGNSA come from the germline V gene. The CDR3 loop is CASSSGLAVYNEQFF. DNA of the CDR3: TGTGCCAGCAGCTCCGGACTAGCGGTATACAATGAGCAGTTCTTC.

This clonotype has ten or more counts. The genes are TRBV27 and TRBJ2-7, with 8 bases matching TRBD1. The length of the CDR3 is 15 residues. Germline V lookup: CDR1 MNHEY, CDR2 SMNVEV (reference sequence). Trimming removed 5 bases from V and 3 bases from J; junction bases left unmatched: 9. The CDR3 nucleotides read TGTGCCAGCAGTAACAAGCAGGGGGCTAACTACGAGCAGTACTTC. It encodes CASSNKQGANYEQYF.

This clonotype was seen repeatedly, ten times or more. The J gene is TRBJ2-7, the V gene TRBV11-1; D is unresolved. V was cut by 2 bases and J by 1 base, with 6 bases left in between. Germline V gives CDR1 SGHAT, CDR2 FQDESV (reference sequence). The CDR3 spans 13 residues. The CDR3 is CASSLWGSYEQYF. CDR3 DNA: TGTGCCAGCAGCTTATGGGGTTCCTACGAGCAGTACTTC.

This clonotype appeared many times. The chain combines TRBV6-9 with TRBJ2-7, with 10 positions matching TRBD1. V shed 7 bases, J shed 4 bases, and the junction held 13 bases outside the gene matches. The CDR3 length is 16 residues. Germline CDR1 is MNHGY and CDR2 is SVAAGI. The CDR3 loop reads CASIIGGTGEVYEQYF. The DNA of the CDR3 is TGTGCCAGCATCATTGGGGGGACAGGGGAGGTTTACGAGCAGTACTTC.

To note about this clonotype: Since a much larger clone is just one base distant, this may be a read error. The rearrangement joins TRBV11-2 to TRBJ1-2; D is unclear. This CDR3 is 13 amino acids long. Per the germline V gene, CDR1 is SGHAT and CDR2 is FQNNGV. CDR3 DNA sequence: TGTGCCAGCAGCCCATGGGGTGAGGGTGGCTACATCTTC. Its protein product is CASSPWGEGGYIF.

This clonotype has at least ten counts. The V gene is TRBV9, the J gene TRBJ1-3; D gene ambiguous. Trimming left V 1 base short and J 0 bases short, with 8 bases between. This CDR3 comprises 15 residues. CDR1 is SGDLS and CDR2 is YYNGEE in the germline V gene. The CDR3 protein is CASSVFPVSGNTIYF. In nucleotides, the CDR3 is TGTGCCAGCAGCGTATTTCCAGTCTCTGGAAACACCATATATTTT. Full variable domain (missing parts from reference TRBV9 and TRBJ1-3): DSGVTQTPKHLITATGQRVTLRCSPRSGDLSVYWYQQSLDQGLQFLIQYYNGEERAKGNILERFSAQQFPDLHSELNLSSLELGDSALYFCASSVFPVSGNTIYFGEGSWLTVV.

This clonotype was counted a single time. This may stem from a read error, because a much larger clone lies one nucleotide away. V usage is TRBV6-1 and J usage is TRBJ1-5, with D unresolved. The CDR3 loop spans 19 amino acids. Germline lookup yields CDR1 MNHNS and CDR2 SASEGT. The CDR3, as DNA: TGTGCCAGCAGTGAAGACCGATGGGAGTGGCGGGGTAGCAGTCAGCCCCAGCATTTT. Translation gives CASSEDRWEWRGSSQPQHF.

This rearrangement joins TRBV11-2 to TRBJ2-1, with 7 bases fitting TRBD1. The ends lost 10 bases at V and 7 bases at J; junction bases unmatched: 13. CDR3 length: 14 residues. Germline V gives CDR1 SGHAT, CDR2 FQNNGV. This CDR3 is CATSDREGGNEQFF. CDR3 nucleotides: TGTGCCACCAGTGACAGGGAAGGGGGAAATGAGCAGTTCTTC.

As for this clonotype: This could be a read error, since a much larger clone is one nucleotide away. No conserved phenylalanine or tryptophan is present at the end of the CDR3, so a read error is the likely explanation. V and J are TRBV6-5 and TRBJ2-7; tentative D call: TRBD2 (5 bases). The V gene's germline CDR1 is MNHEY and CDR2 SVGAGI. V was trimmed by 0 bases and J by 3 bases, leaving 15 bases between them. This CDR3 comprises 16 residues. CDR3 bases: TGTGCCAGCAGTTACTCGTCCCAGGACGGAGGCTACGAGCAGTACCTC. Protein product: CASSYSSQDGGYEQYL.